These 21 T cell receptor beta chains came from one sample sequenced in a study of T cell responses to AZD1222 COVID-19 vaccine. Libraries were prepared by immunoSEQ multiplex PCR; TCRdb keeps only in-frame clonotypes and omits some of them. The sample lists 120,000 or so clones, 85% to 90% occurring once. The sequences come from peripheral blood, collected on day 0 of AZD1222 vaccination. The source is an adult in good health.

The chain recombines TRBV9 with TRBJ1-2, with D perhaps TRBD1 (6 bases). Germline assignment: CDR1 SGDLS and CDR2 YYNGEE. The CDR3 sequence is 15 residues long. Trimming took off 0 bases at V and 8 bases at J, with 17 bases between the two ends. CDR3: CASSVAGTSSRGYTF. The CDR3 DNA follows: TGTGCCAGCAGCGTAGCCGGGACATCTAGCAGGGGCTACACCTTC. Combining the CDR3 with reference TRBV9 and TRBJ1-2 gives the whole variable domain DSGVTQTPKHLITATGQRVTLRCSPRSGDLSVYWYQQSLDQGLQFLIQYYNGEERAKGNILERFSAQQFPDLHSELNLSSLELGDSALYFCASSVAGTSSRGYTFGSGTRLTVV.

The chain recombines TRBV11-1 with TRBJ2-7; the D is unclear. V shed 5 bases and J shed 3 bases, with 11 bases lying between them. This CDR3 region has 13 residues. Germline V gene data show CDR1 as SGHAT and CDR2 as FQDESV (reference sequence). The CDR3 here is CASSPGSVYEQYF. The DNA of the CDR3 is TGTGCCAGCAGCCCCGGGTCTGTCTACGAGCAGTACTTC.

V is TRBV9 and J is TRBJ1-5, with unresolved D. Germline V gives CDR1 SGDLS, CDR2 YYNGEE. Between the trimmed V and J ends, which lost 4 bases and 1 base, there was a span of 9 bases. The CDR3 length is 14 residues. CDR3 bases: TGTGCCAGCAGCTCAACGGGAAGCAATCAGCCCCAGCATTTT. Residues: CASSSTGSNQPQHF.

This sequence joins TRBV10-3 and TRBJ1-1; D gene ambiguous. Germline V gene lookup returns CDR1 ENHRY and CDR2 SYGVKD. V was cut by 6 bases and J by 3 bases, with 8 bases left in between. The CDR3 is 12 amino acids. Here the CDR3 reads CAIRGMDTEAFF. The CDR3 nucleotides read TGTGCCATCAGGGGGATGGACACTGAAGCTTTCTTT.

The V and J genes are TRBV20-1 and TRBJ2-1; 8 bases agree with TRBD2. V was clipped by 5 bases and J by 13 bases; unmatched bases: 7. Germline lookup yields CDR1 DFQATT and CDR2 SNEGSKA (reference sequence). CDR3 length: 11 amino acids. For the CDR3, the DNA is TGCAGTGCTTCGGGACTAGGAGGTCAGTTCTTC. Its translation: CSASGLGGQFF.

This chain uses TRBV19 with TRBJ1-5, with a possible D match to TRBD1 (6 bases). CDR1 and CDR2 (germline): LNHDA, SQIVND (reference sequence). The CDR3 is 12 residues long. The CDR3, as DNA: TGTGGAAGCCGGGACATCGATCAGCCCCAGCATTTT. Translating gives CGSRDIDQPQHF.

The chain combines TRBV7-9 with TRBJ2-2; 9 bases agree with TRBD1. CDR1 and CDR2 (germline): SEHNR, FQNEAQ (reference sequence). The CDR3 has 17 residues. J lost 0 bases, V lost 3 bases, and 5 bases had no gene match. In nucleotides, the CDR3 is TGTGCCAGCAGCTTTCCCCGGGACAGGGCGAACACCGGGGAGCTGTTTTTT. This encodes CASSFPRDRANTGELFF.

CDR3 region: CASKVGGNRSPLHF. Written as DNA, the CDR3 is TGTGCCAGCAAGGTAGGGGGGAATCGGTCACCCCTCCACTTT. The chain joins TRBV27 to TRBJ1-6, with D perhaps matching TRBD1 (6 bases). Germline CDR1 and CDR2: MNHEY and SMNVEV (reference sequence). CDR3 length equals 14 residues. The ends were cut back, 7 bases at V and 10 bases at J, with 17 bases in the middle.

V and J are TRBV24-1 and TRBJ1-5; 7 nucleotides line up with TRBD1. Germline V gene lookup returns CDR1 KGHDR and CDR2 SFDVKD. This CDR3 has 15 residues. Trimming removed 5 bases from V and 8 bases from J; junction bases left unmatched: 11. The CDR3 bases are TGTGCCACCAGTGGAGGGACAGCCCCCTACGAGCCCCAGCATTTT. Its protein product is CATSGGTAPYEPQHF.

The chain employs TRBV7-2 and TRBJ2-7; D is uncertain. Trimming removed 5 bases at V and 2 bases at J, with 25 bases between. The CDR3 runs 18 residues. From germline, CDR1 is SGHTA and CDR2 FQGNSA. CDR3 nucleotide sequence: TGTGCCAGCAGCGGAGACCCCAGGCTGAGATTCGTCCCCTACGAGCAGTACTTC. It encodes CASSGDPRLRFVPYEQYF.

V and J are TRBV19 and TRBJ2-7, with D maybe TRBD1 (6 bases). Germline CDR1 and CDR2: LNHDA and SQIVND (reference sequence). The CDR3 loop spans 18 amino acids. V lost 1 base and J 0 bases, leaving 19 bases between the germline ends. The CDR3 DNA reads TGTGCCAGTAGTATAGGGGGACCTCCGGACAGATACTCCTACGAGCAGTACTTC. It codes for CASSIGGPPDRYSYEQYF. The whole variable domain, remainder taken from reference TRBV19 and TRBJ2-7, is DGGITQSPKYLFRKEGQNVTLSCEQNLNHDAMYWYRQDPGQGLRLIYYSQIVNDFQKGDIAEGYSVSREKKESFPLTVTSAQKNPTAFYLCASSIGGPPDRYSYEQYFGPGTRLTVT.

The chain has TRBV5-4 and TRBJ2-6; D remains unclear. This CDR3 has 16 amino acids. Between the trimmed V and J ends, which lost 4 bases and 0 bases, there was a span of 11 bases. Germline V gene sequence: CDR1 SGHNT, CDR2 YYREEE (reference sequence). CDR3 nucleotide sequence: TGTGCCAGCAGCGCCCGACCGATCTCTGGGGCCAACGTCCTGACTTTC. Protein sequence: CASSARPISGANVLTF.

The chain combines TRBV6-5 with TRBJ1-6, with 10 bases that match TRBD1. The CDR3 runs to 16 residues. Germline trimming cut 0 bases from V and 8 bases from J; bases unmatched to any gene: 4. Germline V gene data show CDR1 as MNHEY and CDR2 as SVGAGI. CDR3 sequence: CASSYSRGTGDSPLHF. CDR3 nucleotide sequence: TGTGCCAGCAGTTACTCGAGGGGGACAGGGGATTCACCCCTCCACTTT.

This clone came up a few times. The rearrangement links TRBV6-5 to TRBJ1-1, with D possibly TRBD1 on 5 matching bases. The length of the CDR3 is 15 residues. Germline-derived CDR1 and CDR2 are MNHEY and SVGAGI. The V gene lost 0 bases and the J gene lost 4 bases, with 12 bases spanning the gap. The DNA for the CDR3 is TGTGCCAGCAGTTACTCAGAGGGGTTGGCCACTGAAGCTTTCTTT. Translated: CASSYSEGLATEAFF.

The chain employs TRBV7-2 and TRBJ2-1; D unresolved. This CDR3 is built from 12 residues. Trimming removed 5 bases from V and 10 bases from J, with 12 bases in between. Germline assignment: CDR1 SGHTA and CDR2 FQGNSA. Here the CDR3 DNA reads TGTGCCAGCAGCCCCGTAAGTAGGGAGCAGTTCTTC. Its protein product is CASSPVSREQFF.

This rearrangement joins TRBV4-2 to TRBJ1-3; D remains unclear. V gave up 0 bases and J gave up 4 bases, with 16 bases separating them. There are 17 residues in the CDR3. The germline gives CDR1 LGHNA, CDR2 YNFKEQ. The CDR3 spells CASSQDGPSGNGNTIYF. The CDR3 bases are TGTGCCAGCAGCCAAGATGGGCCTAGTGGAAACGGAAACACCATATATTTT.

The rearrangement joins TRBV28 to TRBJ1-3; D unresolved. CDR3 length: 12 residues. CDR1 and CDR2 from the germline V gene are MDHEN and SYDVKM. The V and J ends lost 1 base and 4 bases respectively, with 2 bases between them. The DNA for the CDR3 is TGTGCCAGCAGTTTATCGGGAAACACCATATATTTT. Amino acid sequence: CASSLSGNTIYF.

This sequence joins TRBV24-1 and TRBJ2-1; a weak D match, TRBD2 (6 bases). The CDR3 covers 17 residues. Germline V lookup: CDR1 KGHDR, CDR2 SFDVKD. The germline V and J ends were trimmed by 0 bases and 7 bases, with 18 bases remaining between them. The CDR3 loop reads CATSDLASGLLRNEQFF. The CDR3 nucleotides are TGTGCCACCAGTGATTTGGCATCGGGACTCCTTCGGAATGAGCAGTTCTTC.

This clone was observed a few times. This sequence joins TRBV5-6 and TRBJ2-7, with no clear D. Trimming shortened V by 1 base and J by 0 bases, and 8 bases separated the two germline ends. Per the germline V gene, CDR1 is SGHDT and CDR2 is YYEEEE. This CDR3 region has 14 residues. CDR3: CASSLLLTSYEQYF. The CDR3 DNA sequence: TGTGCCAGCAGCTTGCTCCTGACCTCCTACGAGCAGTACTTC.

This chain connects TRBV10-1 to TRBJ2-5, with D maybe TRBD1 (5 bases). Germline V gene sequence: CDR1 WNHNN, CDR2 SYGVQD (reference sequence). The V and J ends lost 4 bases and 2 bases respectively, with 11 bases between them. The CDR3 consists of 14 residues. The CDR3 DNA sequence: TGCGCCAGCAGTGGATTAAGGGGTCAAGAGACCCAGTACTTC. Its translation is CASSGLRGQETQYF.

The chain employs TRBV6-2 or TRBV6-3 and TRBJ2-5; 8 bases match TRBD2. CDR3 length equals 14 residues. CDR1 is MNHEY, CDR2 SVGEGT, per germline. Trimming took 5 bases from V and 4 from J; bases not matched to a gene: 6. CDR3 DNA sequence: TGTGCCAGCAGTCCCGGGACTAGTTTAGAGACCCAGTACTTC. It yields the protein CASSPGTSLETQYF.